This T cell receptor beta chain was found in a study of regulatory T cells in long-lasting Graves disease. Study summary: Graves' patients, newly diagnosed, had taken antithyroid drugs under 3 months.

The CDR3 spans 14 residues. Germline V lookup: CDR1 LNHDA, CDR2 SQIVND (reference sequence). Deletions cut 3 bases from V and 1 base from J, with 7 bases between. Time point defined: newly diagnosed GD, antithyroid drugs for less than 3 months. RNA from PBMCs was the source of the TCR library. Combining iRepertoire HTBI primers with Arm-PCR of CDR3 regions, the authors built TCR beta libraries. TCRdb analysed the multiplex PCR reads with MiXCR anew, one entry per CDR3 protein. The sample holds 350,000 to 550,000 distinct CDR3 sequences, about 14% seen once. These data also featured in a second study, about T cells in Graves' hyperthyroidism and ophthalmopathy. Turning to that study: Among clonotypes expanded in thyroid above 0.001, most were also found in blood.

The sequences come from peripheral blood mononuclear cells (PBMCs), collected at new diagnosis, from a patient treated with antithyroid drugs. The V gene is TRBV19, the J gene TRBJ2-4; D unresolved. The clonotype originates from a woman between 45 and 65 years old with Graves disease. CDR3 bases: TGTGCCAGTAGTATGGCTTCGGCCAAAAACATTCAGTACTTC. It translates to CASSMASAKNIQYF.